This is a list of T cell receptor beta chains from one sample in a study of blood T cell repertoires in COVID-19. Only in-frame clones appear in the TCRdb table, and some are missing; sequencing was by immunoSEQ multiplex PCR. The sample holds 200,000 to 250,000 clones, under 95% seen once. Sequencing input: peripheral blood. All receptors derive from a man aged 30 to 39 with acute or convalescent COVID-19. The CDR3 runs from the conserved cysteine through the conserved F or W. The D gene is left open where the match is weak.

v_gene	j_gene	d_gene	CDR3aa
TRBV7-2	TRBJ2-1	TRBD2	CASRTQRGVYNEQFF
TRBV20-1	TRBJ1-1	TRBD1	CSASEDRVRTEAFF
TRBV7-8	TRBJ2-2	-	CASSPSWGPVGELFF
TRBV6-5	TRBJ1-1	-	CASSYSRGALNTEAFF
TRBV18	TRBJ2-1	TRBD2	CASSPVLAGVRVDNEQFF
TRBV6-6	TRBJ1-2	-	CATKTRGQFLDTF
TRBV11-2	TRBJ2-7	TRBD2	CASSPTSGLTYEQYF
TRBV27	TRBJ1-2	TRBD1	CASSPWDRIGRGYTF
TRBV5-4	TRBJ2-5	TRBD2	CASSLDGGGLLGETQYF
TRBV11-2	TRBJ2-4	-	CASSLVMGRGLAKNIQYF
TRBV2	TRBJ1-4	TRBD1	CASSEGWGQPNEKLFF
TRBV4-1	TRBJ2-3	-	CASSQELRVSSTDTQYF
TRBV6-4	TRBJ2-5	TRBD2	CASSAGVGETQYF
TRBV30	TRBJ2-5	-	CAWSVRYRTQETQYF
TRBV25-1	TRBJ2-7	-	CASSKGVAYEQYF
TRBV6-6	TRBJ1-2	-	CASSSEGGGGLGGYTF
TRBV6-6	TRBJ1-3	TRBD1	CASSRRPGQATYSGNTIYF
TRBV5-5	TRBJ2-7	-	CASSLAPQGQAYEQYF
TRBV4-1	TRBJ2-3	-	CASRFTGSPDTQYF
TRBV19	TRBJ2-7	-	CASSPGAGAVRIEQYF
TRBV4-1	TRBJ2-7	-	CASSPGVNPRRDSSSGSRNF
TRBV15	TRBJ1-5	TRBD1	CATSRDRGGGFQPQHF
TRBV28	TRBJ1-1	TRBD1	CASTFSLRGMETEAFF
TRBV11-2	TRBJ2-4	TRBD2	CASSLAGGPGNIQYF
TRBV6-5	TRBJ1-5	-	CASSYLGSQPQHF
TRBV6-6	TRBJ1-5	TRBD1	CASSSQDRGRNQPQHF
TRBV7-3	TRBJ2-3	-	CASSPYGEDTQYF
TRBV19	TRBJ1-6	-	CASSDSNNSPLHF
TRBV6-5	TRBJ1-2	TRBD1	CASTTGAGGTHGYTF
TRBV6-5	TRBJ1-3	-	CASTIGGSGNTIYF
TRBV9	TRBJ1-4	TRBD1	CASSSTGTGYEKLFF
TRBV28	TRBJ2-1	-	CASSFPRLGEQFF
TRBV28	TRBJ2-7	TRBD1	CASSLAGGEQYF
TRBV2	TRBJ1-4	TRBD1	CASKGQGVPNEKLFF
TRBV29-1	TRBJ2-1	TRBD2	CSGSSGNEQFF
TRBV10-2	TRBJ2-5	TRBD1	CASKEGGTGQETQYF
TRBV28	TRBJ1-3	TRBD1	CASSPDREAGGDTIYF
TRBV18	TRBJ1-4	-	CASSPLRGNEKLFF
TRBV11-2	TRBJ2-2	TRBD2	CASSSLAGGHGELFF
TRBV2	TRBJ1-1	-	CASKGGSDTEAFF
TRBV9	TRBJ1-6	TRBD1	CASSPGTGDNSPLHF
TRBV30	TRBJ2-1	-	CAWSQVTPGVQFF
TRBV25-1	TRBJ1-4	TRBD1	CASRGQFPEKLFF
TRBV27	TRBJ2-3	-	CASSLNPVADTDTQYF
TRBV19	TRBJ1-2	-	CASSAQGSIYGYTF
TRBV10-3	TRBJ1-6	-	CAISESTGHNNSPLHF